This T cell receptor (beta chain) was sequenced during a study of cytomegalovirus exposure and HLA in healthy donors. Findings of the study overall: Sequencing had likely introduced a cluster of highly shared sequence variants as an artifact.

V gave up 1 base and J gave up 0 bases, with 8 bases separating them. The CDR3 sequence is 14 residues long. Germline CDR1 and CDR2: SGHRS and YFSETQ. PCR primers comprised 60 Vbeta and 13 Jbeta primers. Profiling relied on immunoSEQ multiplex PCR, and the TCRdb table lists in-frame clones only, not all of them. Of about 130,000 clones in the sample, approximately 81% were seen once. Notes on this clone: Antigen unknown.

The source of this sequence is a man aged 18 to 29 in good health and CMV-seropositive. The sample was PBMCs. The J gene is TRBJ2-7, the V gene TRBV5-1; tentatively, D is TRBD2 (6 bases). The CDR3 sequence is CASSLYGSSYEQYF. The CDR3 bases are TGCGCCAGCAGCTTGTACGGGAGCTCCTACGAGCAGTACTTC.